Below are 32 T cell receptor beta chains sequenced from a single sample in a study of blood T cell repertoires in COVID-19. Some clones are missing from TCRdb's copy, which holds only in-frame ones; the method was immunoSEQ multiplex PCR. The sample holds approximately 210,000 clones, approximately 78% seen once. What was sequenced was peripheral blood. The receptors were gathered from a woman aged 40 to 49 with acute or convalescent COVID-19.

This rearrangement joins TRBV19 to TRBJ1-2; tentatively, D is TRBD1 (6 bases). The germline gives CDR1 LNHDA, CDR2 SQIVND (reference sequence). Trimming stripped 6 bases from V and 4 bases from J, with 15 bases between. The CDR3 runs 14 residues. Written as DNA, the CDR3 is TGTGCCAGTAGGCCGACAGGATCCCCCTATGGCTACACCTTC. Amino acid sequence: CASRPTGSPYGYTF.

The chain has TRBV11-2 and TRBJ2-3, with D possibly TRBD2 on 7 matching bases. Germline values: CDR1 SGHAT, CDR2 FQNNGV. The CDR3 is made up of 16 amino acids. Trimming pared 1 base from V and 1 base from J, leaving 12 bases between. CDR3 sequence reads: CASSLAAGARTDTQYF. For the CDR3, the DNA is TGTGCCAGCAGCTTAGCGGCGGGGGCCCGCACAGATACGCAGTATTTT.

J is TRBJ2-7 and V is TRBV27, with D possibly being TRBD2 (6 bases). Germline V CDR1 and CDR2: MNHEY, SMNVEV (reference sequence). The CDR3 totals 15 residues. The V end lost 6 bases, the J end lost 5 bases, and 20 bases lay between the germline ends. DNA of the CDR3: TGTGCCAGCAGCCTCAGGGAGGTAGGAGGGCACGAGCAGTACTTC. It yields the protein CASSLREVGGHEQYF.

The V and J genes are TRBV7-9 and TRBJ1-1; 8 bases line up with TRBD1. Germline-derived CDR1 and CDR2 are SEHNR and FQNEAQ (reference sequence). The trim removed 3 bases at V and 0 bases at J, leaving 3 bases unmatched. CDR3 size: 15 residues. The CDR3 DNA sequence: TGTGCCAGCAGCTTGAGGACAGGGCTGAACACTGAAGCTTTCTTT. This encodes CASSLRTGLNTEAFF.

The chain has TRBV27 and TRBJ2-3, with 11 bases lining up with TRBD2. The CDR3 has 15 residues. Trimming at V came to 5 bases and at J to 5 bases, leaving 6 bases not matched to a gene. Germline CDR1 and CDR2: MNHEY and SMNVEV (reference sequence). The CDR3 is CASSRLAGGVDTQYF. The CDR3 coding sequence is TGTGCCAGCAGTCGGCTAGCGGGGGGCGTAGATACGCAGTATTTT.

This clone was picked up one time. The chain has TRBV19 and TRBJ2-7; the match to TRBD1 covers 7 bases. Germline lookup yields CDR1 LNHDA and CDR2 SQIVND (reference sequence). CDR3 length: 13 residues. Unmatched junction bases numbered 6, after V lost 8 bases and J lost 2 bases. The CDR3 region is CASLRGQTYEQYF. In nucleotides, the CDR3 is TGTGCCAGTCTACGGGGACAGACCTACGAGCAGTACTTC.

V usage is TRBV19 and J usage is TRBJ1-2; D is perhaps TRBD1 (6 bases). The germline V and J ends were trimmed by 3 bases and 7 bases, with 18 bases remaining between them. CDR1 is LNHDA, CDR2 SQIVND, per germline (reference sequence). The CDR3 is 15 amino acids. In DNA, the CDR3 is TGTGCCAGTAGTATTTTCTCGGGGGGGCTGTCTGGCTACACCTTC. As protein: CASSIFSGGLSGYTF.

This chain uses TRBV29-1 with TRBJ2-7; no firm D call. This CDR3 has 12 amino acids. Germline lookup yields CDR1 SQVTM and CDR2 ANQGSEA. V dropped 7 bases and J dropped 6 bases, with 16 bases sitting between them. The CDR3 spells CSGYLPSGEQYF. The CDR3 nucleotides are TGCAGCGGCTATCTCCCCTCGGGCGAGCAGTACTTC.

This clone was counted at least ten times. The CDR3: CSGGTGYGYTF. The DNA of the CDR3 is TGCAGCGGAGGGACAGGGTATGGCTACACCTTC. This chain uses TRBV29-1 with TRBJ1-2; TRBD1 aligns across 9 bases. Germline V gives CDR1 SQVTM, CDR2 ANQGSEA. Trimming cost V 7 bases and J 5 bases; bases outside gene matches: 2. The CDR3 contains 11 residues.

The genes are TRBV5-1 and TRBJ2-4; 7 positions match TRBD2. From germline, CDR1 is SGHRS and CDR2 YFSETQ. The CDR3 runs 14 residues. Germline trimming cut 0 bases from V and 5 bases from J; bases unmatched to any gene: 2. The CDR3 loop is CASSLGGSENIQYF. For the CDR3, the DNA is TGCGCCAGCAGCTTGGGCGGGAGCGAAAACATTCAGTACTTC.

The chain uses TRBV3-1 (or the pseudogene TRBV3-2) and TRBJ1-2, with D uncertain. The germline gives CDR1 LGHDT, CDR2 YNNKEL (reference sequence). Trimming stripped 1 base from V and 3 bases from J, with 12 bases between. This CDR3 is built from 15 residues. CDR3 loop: CASSQAQVRDYGYTF. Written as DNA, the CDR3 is TGTGCCAGCAGCCAAGCTCAGGTGCGGGACTATGGCTACACCTTC.

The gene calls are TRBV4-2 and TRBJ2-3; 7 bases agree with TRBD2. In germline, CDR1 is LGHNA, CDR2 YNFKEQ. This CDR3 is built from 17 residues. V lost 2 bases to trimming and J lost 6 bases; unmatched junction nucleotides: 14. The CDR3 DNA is TGTGCCAGCAGCCAACCGAAACTTGGCGGGGGTGGGGATACGCAGTATTTT. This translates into CASSQPKLGGGGDTQYF.

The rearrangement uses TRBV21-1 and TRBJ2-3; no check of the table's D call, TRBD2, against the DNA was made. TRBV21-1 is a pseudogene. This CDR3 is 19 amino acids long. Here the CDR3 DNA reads TGTGCCAGCAGCAAAAATGTTCGATTCCGCGGGTCTAGCACAGATACGCAGTATTTT. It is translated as CASSKNVRFRGSSTDTQYF.

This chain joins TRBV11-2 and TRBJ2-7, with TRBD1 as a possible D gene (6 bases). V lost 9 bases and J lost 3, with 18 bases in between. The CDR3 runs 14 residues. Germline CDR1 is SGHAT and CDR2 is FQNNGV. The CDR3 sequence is CASRLSTGNYEQYF. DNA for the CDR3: TGTGCCAGTCGCCTATCGACAGGAAACTACGAGCAGTACTTC.

CDR3 in amino acids: CSAKSGTGAYNEQFF. CDR3 nucleotides: TGCAGCGCCAAATCCGGGACAGGGGCCTACAATGAGCAGTTCTTC. The chain employs TRBV29-1 and TRBJ2-1; 10 nucleotides agree with TRBD1. The CDR3 is made up of 15 amino acids. J was trimmed by 2 bases and V by 7 bases; bases with no gene match: 8. Germline CDR1 and CDR2: SQVTM and ANQGSEA.

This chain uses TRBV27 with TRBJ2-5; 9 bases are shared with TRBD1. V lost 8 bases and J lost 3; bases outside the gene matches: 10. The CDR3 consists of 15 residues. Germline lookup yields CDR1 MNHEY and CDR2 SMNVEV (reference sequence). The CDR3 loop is CASPAPGQGEETQYF. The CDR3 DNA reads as TGTGCCAGCCCCGCCCCGGGACAGGGAGAAGAGACCCAGTACTTC.

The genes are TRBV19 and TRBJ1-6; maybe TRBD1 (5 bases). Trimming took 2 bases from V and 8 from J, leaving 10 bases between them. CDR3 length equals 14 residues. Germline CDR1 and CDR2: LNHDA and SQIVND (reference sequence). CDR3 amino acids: CASSITARDSPLHF. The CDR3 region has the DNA TGTGCCAGTAGTATAACTGCCAGGGATTCACCCCTCCACTTT.

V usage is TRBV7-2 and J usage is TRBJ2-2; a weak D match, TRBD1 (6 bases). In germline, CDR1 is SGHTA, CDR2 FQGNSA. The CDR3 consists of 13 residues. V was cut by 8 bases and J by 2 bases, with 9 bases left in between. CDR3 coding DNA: TGTGCCAGCCCCAGGGGTAACACCGGGGAGCTGTTTTTT. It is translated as CASPRGNTGELFF.

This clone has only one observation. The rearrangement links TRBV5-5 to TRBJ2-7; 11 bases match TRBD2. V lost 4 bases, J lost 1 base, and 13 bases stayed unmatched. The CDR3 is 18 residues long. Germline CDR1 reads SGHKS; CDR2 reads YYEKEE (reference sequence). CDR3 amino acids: CASSTGTSGRAISYEQYF. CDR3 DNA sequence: TGTGCCAGCAGCACGGGGACTAGCGGCAGAGCTATTTCCTACGAGCAGTACTTC.

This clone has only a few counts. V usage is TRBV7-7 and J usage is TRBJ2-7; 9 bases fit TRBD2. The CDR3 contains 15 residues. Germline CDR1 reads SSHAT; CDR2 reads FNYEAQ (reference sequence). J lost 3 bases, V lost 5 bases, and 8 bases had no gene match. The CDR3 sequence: CASSPQLAGYYEQYF. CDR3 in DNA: TGTGCCAGCAGCCCCCAGCTAGCGGGATACTACGAGCAGTACTTC.

CDR3 sequence: CASSQPVSYEQYF. The CDR3 DNA follows: TGTGCCAGCAGCCAACCGGTTTCCTACGAGCAGTACTTC. The chain uses TRBV7-2 and TRBJ2-7, with D unresolved. The germline V gene encodes CDR1 SGHTA and CDR2 FQGNSA. The V end was cut by 5 bases, the J end by 1 base, with 9 bases between. CDR3 length: 13 residues. The whole variable domain, remainder taken from reference TRBV7-2 and TRBJ2-7, is GAGVSQSPSNKVTEKGKDVELRCDPISGHTALYWYRQSLGQGLEFLIYFQGNSAPDKSGLPSDRFSAERTGGSVSTLTIQRTQQEDSAVYLCASSQPVSYEQYFGPGTRLTVT.

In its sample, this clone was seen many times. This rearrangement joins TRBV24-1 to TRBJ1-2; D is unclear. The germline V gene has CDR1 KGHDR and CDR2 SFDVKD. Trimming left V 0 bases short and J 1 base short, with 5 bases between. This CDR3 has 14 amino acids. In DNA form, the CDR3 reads TGTGCCACCAGTGATTTGTACGGTAACTATGGCTACACCTTC. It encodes CATSDLYGNYGYTF.

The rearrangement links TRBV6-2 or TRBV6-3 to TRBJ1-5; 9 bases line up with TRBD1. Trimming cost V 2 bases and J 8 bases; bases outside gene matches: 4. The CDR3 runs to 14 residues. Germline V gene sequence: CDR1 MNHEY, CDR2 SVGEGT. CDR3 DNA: TGTGCCAGCAGTTACGGAGGGACAGGGAAGCCCCAGCATTTT. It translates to CASSYGGTGKPQHF.

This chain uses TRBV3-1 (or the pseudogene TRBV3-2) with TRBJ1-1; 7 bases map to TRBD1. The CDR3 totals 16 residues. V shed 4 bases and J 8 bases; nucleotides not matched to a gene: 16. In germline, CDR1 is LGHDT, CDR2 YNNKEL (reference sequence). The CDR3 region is CASSPLEGQITTEAFF. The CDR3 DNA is TGTGCCAGCAGCCCGTTGGAGGGACAGATAACGACGGAAGCTTTCTTT.

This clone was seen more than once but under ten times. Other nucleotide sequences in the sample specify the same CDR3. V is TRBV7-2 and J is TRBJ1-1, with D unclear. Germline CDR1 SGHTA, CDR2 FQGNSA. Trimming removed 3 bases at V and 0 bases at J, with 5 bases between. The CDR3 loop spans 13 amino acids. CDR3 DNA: TGTGCCAGCAGCTTCAGCGTGAACACTGAAGCTTTCTTT. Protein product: CASSFSVNTEAFF.

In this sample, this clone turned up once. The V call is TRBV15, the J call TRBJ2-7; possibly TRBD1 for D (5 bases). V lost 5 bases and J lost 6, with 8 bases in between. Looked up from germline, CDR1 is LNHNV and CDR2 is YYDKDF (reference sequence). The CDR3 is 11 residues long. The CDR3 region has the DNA TGTGCCACCAGCGGAACAGGCGAGCAGTACTTC. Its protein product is CATSGTGEQYF.

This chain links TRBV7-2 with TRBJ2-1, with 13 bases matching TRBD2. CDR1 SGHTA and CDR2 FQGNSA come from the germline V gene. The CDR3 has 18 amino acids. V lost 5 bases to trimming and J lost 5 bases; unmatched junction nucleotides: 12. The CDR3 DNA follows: TGTGCCAGCAGCCCACGCCCGGGACTAGCGGGGCGTGACAATGAGCAGTTCTTC. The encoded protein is CASSPRPGLAGRDNEQFF. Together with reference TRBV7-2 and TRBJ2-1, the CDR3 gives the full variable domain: GAGVSQSPSNKVTEKGKDVELRCDPISGHTALYWYRQSLGQGLEFLIYFQGNSAPDKSGLPSDRFSAERTGGSVSTLTIQRTQQEDSAVYLCASSPRPGLAGRDNEQFFGPGTRLTVL.

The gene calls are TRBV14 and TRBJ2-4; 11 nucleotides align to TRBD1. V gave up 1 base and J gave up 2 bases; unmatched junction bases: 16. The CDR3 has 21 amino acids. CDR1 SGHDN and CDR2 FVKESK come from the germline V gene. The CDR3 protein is CASSQGVKGGQGGTSKNIQYF. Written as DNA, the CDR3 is TGTGCCAGCAGCCAAGGCGTAAAGGGGGGACAGGGGGGAACATCCAAAAACATTCAGTACTTC.

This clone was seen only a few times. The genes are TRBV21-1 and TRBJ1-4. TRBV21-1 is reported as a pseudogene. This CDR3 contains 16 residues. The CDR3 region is CASSRQPGGGNEKLFF. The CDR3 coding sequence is TGTGCCAGCAGCAGACAACCGGGCGGAGGTAATGAAAAACTGTTTTTT.

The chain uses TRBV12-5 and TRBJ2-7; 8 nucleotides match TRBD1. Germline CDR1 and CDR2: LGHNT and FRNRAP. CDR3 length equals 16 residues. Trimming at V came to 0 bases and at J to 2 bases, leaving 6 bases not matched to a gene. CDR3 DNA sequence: TGTGCTAGTGGTTTGGTACTAGGGGGACAGGCCTACGAGCAGTACTTC. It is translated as CASGLVLGGQAYEQYF.

The CDR3 sequence is CASGLPNSYNEQFF. For the CDR3, the DNA is TGTGCCAGCGGACTCCCTAACTCCTACAATGAGCAGTTCTTC. The chain recombines TRBV27 with TRBJ2-1, with a tentative D call TRBD2 (5 bases). Germline CDR1 and CDR2: MNHEY and SMNVEV (reference sequence). V lost 8 bases and J lost 0, with 11 bases in between. The CDR3 length is 14 residues.

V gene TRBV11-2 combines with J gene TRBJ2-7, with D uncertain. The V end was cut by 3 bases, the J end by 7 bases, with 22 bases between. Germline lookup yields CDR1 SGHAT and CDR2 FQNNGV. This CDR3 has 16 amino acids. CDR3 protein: CASSFPTGFPSFEQYF. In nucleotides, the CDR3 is TGTGCCAGCAGCTTCCCCACCGGGTTTCCGTCTTTTGAGCAGTACTTC.